The sequence of this T cell receptor (beta chain) was determined in a study of cytomegalovirus exposure and HLA in healthy donors. Findings of the study overall: Accurate prediction of most subjects' HLA-A and HLA-B alleles from TCR beta sequences was reported. Most TCR sequences were rare, but some public TCRs occurred in many donors. In a later analysis, HLA-associated TCR beta chains were more clonally expanded than equally common others.

Although they were nominally healthy when sampled, donors likely had unrecorded immune exposures. As for this clone: Its cognate antigen is unknown.

The PCR employed 60 Vbeta primers together with 13 Jbeta primers. Assay used: immunoSEQ multiplex PCR; TCRdb lists only in-frame clones, some missing. The sample holds 150,000 to 180,000 clones; roughly 72% are singletons and the top ten take 2.1%. Germline lookup yields CDR1 LNHDA and CDR2 SQIVND (reference sequence). The CDR3 covers 15 residues. Deletions cut 3 bases from V and 5 bases from J, with 16 bases between. The receptor was isolated from a man younger than 45 in good health and CMV-seronegative. V usage is TRBV19 and J usage is TRBJ2-5, with a possible D match to TRBD1 (5 bases). The sequenced material came from PBMCs. The chain's CDR3 is CASSIRQGRAETQYF. The CDR3 nucleotides are TGTGCCAGTAGTATCAGGCAGGGTAGAGCGGAGACCCAGTACTTC.